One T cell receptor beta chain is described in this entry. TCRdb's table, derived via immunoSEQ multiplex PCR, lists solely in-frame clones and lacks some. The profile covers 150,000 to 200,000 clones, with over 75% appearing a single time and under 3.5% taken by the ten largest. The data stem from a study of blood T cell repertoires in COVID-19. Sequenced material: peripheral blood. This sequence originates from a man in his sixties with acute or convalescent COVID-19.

Here the CDR3 reads CSVEERVRSYGYTF. In DNA form, the CDR3 reads TGCAGCGTTGAAGAACGTGTGAGGAGCTATGGCTACACCTTC. The chain is built from TRBV29-1 and TRBJ1-2; D is unresolved. This CDR3 is 14 amino acids long. Germline CDR1 reads SQVTM; CDR2 reads ANQGSEA. V was trimmed by 0 bases and J by 4 bases, leaving 12 bases between them. Full variable domain (outside the CDR3, taken from reference TRBV29-1 and TRBJ1-2): SAVISQKPSRDICQRGTSLTIQCQVDSQVTMMFWYRQQPGQSLTLIATANQGSEATYESGFVIDKFPISRPNLTFSTLTVSNMSPEDSSIYLCSVEERVRSYGYTFGSGTRLTVV.